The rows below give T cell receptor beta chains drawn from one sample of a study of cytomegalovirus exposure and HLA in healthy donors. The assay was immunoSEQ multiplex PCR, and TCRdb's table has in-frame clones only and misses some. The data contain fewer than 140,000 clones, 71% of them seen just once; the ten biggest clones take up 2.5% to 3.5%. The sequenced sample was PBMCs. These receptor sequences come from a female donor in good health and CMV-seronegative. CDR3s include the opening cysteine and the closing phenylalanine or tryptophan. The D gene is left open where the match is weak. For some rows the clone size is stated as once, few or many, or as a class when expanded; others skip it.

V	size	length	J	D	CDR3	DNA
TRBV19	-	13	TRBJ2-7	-	CASRYRAGHEQYF	TGTGCCAGTCGATACAGGGCGGGCCACGAGCAGTACTTC
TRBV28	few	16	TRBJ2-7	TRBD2	CASSFPMTSGSYEQYF	TGTGCCAGCAGTTTCCCGATGACTAGCGGGAGCTACGAGCAGTACTTC
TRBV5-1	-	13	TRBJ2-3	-	CASTKEGRDTQYF	TGCGCCAGCACTAAGGAGGGCCGGGATACGCAGTATTTT
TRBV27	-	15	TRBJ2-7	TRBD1	CASSLSWTGTDEQYF	TGTGCCAGCAGTTTATCTTGGACAGGGACGGACGAGCAGTACTTC
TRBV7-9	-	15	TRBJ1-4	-	CASSLVRGTNEKLFF	TGTGCCAGCAGCTTAGTCCGAGGAACTAATGAAAAACTGTTTTTT
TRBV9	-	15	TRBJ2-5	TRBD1	CASSVGQGIYGTQYF	TGTGCCAGCAGCGTTGGACAGGGGATTTATGGGACCCAGTACTTC
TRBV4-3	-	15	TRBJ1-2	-	CASSQDRTANYGYTF	TGCGCCAGCAGCCAAGATCGGACAGCTAACTATGGCTACACCTTC
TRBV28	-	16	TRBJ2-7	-	CASSLTPKRIRLEQYF	TGTGCCAGCAGTTTAACCCCGAAGCGGATTCGACTCGAGCAGTACTTC
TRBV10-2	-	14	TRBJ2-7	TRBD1	CASSPRQGSYEQYF	TGCGCCAGCAGCCCCCGACAGGGGTCCTACGAGCAGTACTTC
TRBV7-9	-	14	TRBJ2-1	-	CASSLAQGRNEQFF	TGTGCCAGCAGCTTAGCACAGGGGAGGAATGAGCAGTTCTTC
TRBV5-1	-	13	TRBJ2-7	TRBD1	CASSTQGAGEQYF	TGCGCCAGCAGCACACAGGGGGCAGGCGAGCAGTACTTC
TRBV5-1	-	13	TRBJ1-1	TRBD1	CASSLGGTGEAFF	TGCGCCAGCAGCTTGGGGGGGACAGGGGAAGCTTTCTTT
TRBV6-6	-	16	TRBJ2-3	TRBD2	CASSSEREGLGDTQYF	TGTGCCAGCAGTTCTGAGCGGGAGGGCCTAGGAGATACGCAGTATTTT
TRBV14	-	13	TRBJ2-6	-	CATTESGANVLTF	TGTGCCACCACAGAATCTGGGGCCAACGTCCTGACTTTC